This TCR beta chain emerged from a study of vaccination effects on CD4 cells after COVID-19. Regarding the study as a whole: In the late period after vaccination, infection- and vaccine-induced clones contracted markedly.

The method was immunoSEQ multiplex PCR; TCRdb's version includes in-frame clones alone and lacks a portion of them. Counted here are about 14,000 clones, around 80% occurring once; the ten biggest clones make up about a quarter. Sequencing was preceded by expansion of antigen-specific CD4+ T cells with viral peptide pools in the ViraFEST assay. Isolating CD4+ T cells followed ten to eleven days of culture. Concerning this clone itself: Its antigen is undetermined.

This clonotype was sampled from a human donor who received a COVID-19 vaccine. The starting material was CD4+ T cells from PBMCs cultured with HCoV-229E spike peptides, obtained before COVID-19 vaccination.

The CDR3 DNA sequence: TGTGCCAGCACGAAGAGCGGGGGGCCCGGAGGGGAGACCCAGTACTTC. It translates to CASTKSGGPGGETQYF. The chain links TRBV13 to TRBJ2-5; TRBD2 aligns across 9 bases. The germline CDR1 and CDR2 sequences are PRHDT and FYEKMQ (reference sequence). The CDR3 covers 16 residues. V lost 7 bases and J lost 5; bases outside the gene matches: 14.